This T cell receptor beta chain was sequenced for a study of blood T cell repertoires in COVID-19. About the study: Samples representing acute and convalescent COVID-19 were sourced from the United States, Italy and Spain. The analysed material was cDNA or gDNA that came from T cells, B-cell-depleted T cells, or PBMCs.

Looked up from germline, CDR1 is LGHNT and CDR2 is FRNRAP. CDR3 length: 15 residues. With V trimmed by 0 bases and J by 5 bases, 6 bases remained unmatched. In the original processing: It was from reference gene primer amplification that nucleated cell counts were estimated. Using immunoSEQ multiplex PCR, the repertoire was profiled, and TCRdb retains in-frame clones only, with some absent. V and J calls plus clone size are reproduced from that table; the DNA served to infer D and trimming. The repertoire holds over 200,000 clones, with approximately 84% as singletons. In this sample, this clone turned up a few times.

The sample taken for sequencing was peripheral blood. This chain joins TRBV12-5 and TRBJ2-7, with TRBD1 matching 8 bases. The origin of this receptor is a middle-aged man with active or convalescent COVID-19. Written as DNA, the CDR3 is TGTGCTAGTGGTTTGGTGTACCCAGGGGGCCACGAGCAGTACTTC. It encodes CASGLVYPGGHEQYF.